These 20 T cell receptor beta chains were all obtained from the same sample, sequenced in a study of cytomegalovirus exposure and HLA in healthy donors. Only in-frame clones appear in the TCRdb table, and some are missing; sequencing was by immunoSEQ multiplex PCR. The repertoire holds 150,000 to 200,000 clones, with 86% as singletons. Sequencing was carried out using PBMCs. The receptor source for this set is a woman younger than 30 in good health and CMV-seronegative.

The chain has TRBV30 and TRBJ1-1; TRBD1 is a possible D gene (5 bases). CDR1 is GTSNPN and CDR2 is SVGIG in the germline V gene (reference sequence). The CDR3 totals 14 residues. V was trimmed by 4 bases and J by 0 bases, leaving 12 bases between them. CDR3 in DNA: TGTGCCTGGATCCCCAGGGAACTGAACACTGAAGCTTTCTTT. It is translated as CAWIPRELNTEAFF.

The V gene is TRBV12-5, the J gene TRBJ2-7; weak D call: TRBD2 (6 bases). Looked up from germline, CDR1 is LGHNT and CDR2 is FRNRAP. The CDR3 extends over 15 amino acids. Trimming pared 4 bases from V and 4 bases from J, leaving 17 bases between. CDR3 sequence: CASGSPGVVYYEQYF. In nucleotides, the CDR3 is TGTGCTAGTGGTTCGCCGGGAGTGGTCTATTACGAGCAGTACTTC.

This chain uses TRBV11-2 with TRBJ2-5, with D maybe TRBD1 (6 bases). This CDR3 is 16 amino acids long. Trimming removed 5 bases at V and 4 bases at J, with 20 bases between. Germline V gene sequence: CDR1 SGHAT, CDR2 FQNNGV. CDR3 amino acids: CASSGRSAGEPETQYF. Here the CDR3 DNA reads TGTGCCAGCAGCGGGAGATCGGCAGGGGAGCCAGAGACCCAGTACTTC. Complete variable domain (other parts from reference TRBV11-2 and TRBJ2-5): EAGVAQSPRYKIIEKRQSVAFWCNPISGHATLYWYQQILGQGPKLLIQFQNNGVVDDSQLPKDRFSAERLKGVDSTLKIQPAKLEDSAVYLCASSGRSAGEPETQYFGPGTRLLVL.

CDR3 region: CASGTGGDVATDTQYF. The CDR3 DNA is TGCGCCAGCGGGACGGGAGGGGATGTGGCGACAGATACGCAGTATTTT. The V and J genes are TRBV5-1 and TRBJ2-3; 8 positions match TRBD2. The CDR3 length is 16 residues. V dropped 7 bases and J dropped 3; count of bases not matched to a gene: 13. Germline V gives CDR1 SGHRS, CDR2 YFSETQ.

The chain uses TRBV7-9 and TRBJ1-5, with D perhaps matching TRBD1 (6 bases). V lost 5 bases to trimming and J lost 2 bases, with 19 bases between them. This CDR3 spans 17 amino acids. Per the germline V gene, CDR1 is SEHNR and CDR2 is FQNEAQ (reference sequence). The CDR3 here is CASSPGQSAVGNQPQHF. In DNA form, the CDR3 reads TGTGCCAGCAGCCCCGGACAGTCGGCCGTTGGCAATCAGCCCCAGCATTTT.

This clone was seen ten or more times. V gene TRBV19 combines with J gene TRBJ1-1; TRBD1 is a possible D gene (6 bases). V was cut by 4 bases and J by 7 bases, with 13 bases left in between. The CDR3 runs 13 residues. In germline, CDR1 is LNHDA, CDR2 SQIVND (reference sequence). This CDR3 is CASSTPRGLEAFF. The CDR3 bases are TGTGCCAGTAGTACCCCCAGGGGCCTTGAAGCTTTCTTT.

The V gene is TRBV30, the J gene TRBJ2-5; possibly TRBD2 for D (5 bases). In germline, CDR1 is GTSNPN, CDR2 SVGIG (reference sequence). This CDR3 contains 12 residues. Trimming took off 8 bases at V and 7 bases at J, with 17 bases between the two ends. CDR3 in amino acids: CALKSPGWTQYF. The CDR3 coding sequence is TGTGCCCTGAAATCCCCGGGGTGGACCCAGTACTTC. Full variable domain (outside the CDR3, taken from reference TRBV30 and TRBJ2-5): SQTIHQWPATLVQPVGSPLSLECTVEGTSNPNLYWYRQAAGRGLQLLFYSVGIGQISSEVPQNLSASRPQDRQFILSSKKLLLSDSGFYLCALKSPGWTQYFGPGTRLLVL.

CDR3 sequence reads: CASSLEAGPGEQYF. As DNA, the CDR3 is TGTGCCAGCAGCTTAGAAGCGGGGCCGGGAGAGCAGTACTTC. The chain couples TRBV7-2 to TRBJ2-7, with 7 bases fitting TRBD2. Losses at the gene ends were 1 base for V and 7 bases for J; bases not matched to a gene: 7. Germline V gives CDR1 SGHTA, CDR2 FQGNSA. The CDR3 extends over 14 amino acids. Drawing the rest from reference TRBV7-2 and TRBJ2-7, the complete variable domain is GAGVSQSPSNKVTEKGKDVELRCDPISGHTALYWYRQSLGQGLEFLIYFQGNSAPDKSGLPSDRFSAERTGGSVSTLTIQRTQQEDSAVYLCASSLEAGPGEQYFGPGTRLTVT.

This clone was found a few times. Here the CDR3 reads CASSSHRAREQYF. The CDR3 DNA reads TGCGCCAGCAGCTCGCACAGGGCCAGGGAGCAGTACTTC. V is TRBV5-1 and J is TRBJ2-7, with D perhaps matching TRBD1 (6 bases). V was clipped by 3 bases and J by 7 bases, with 14 bases between them. CDR3 length: 13 residues. Looked up from germline, CDR1 is SGHRS and CDR2 is YFSETQ.

This clone was seen more than once but under ten times. The J gene is TRBJ1-2, the V gene TRBV7-8; D not resolved. The CDR3 spans 18 residues. Deletions cut 5 bases from V and 6 bases from J, with 28 bases between. Germline CDR1 SGHVS, CDR2 FQNEAQ. The CDR3 DNA is TGTGCCAGCAGCCACTACATCCCCACCGAAGGCACTTCGGATGGCTACACCTTC. This gives the protein CASSHYIPTEGTSDGYTF.

Only a few counts were recorded for this clone. The chain joins TRBV29-1 to TRBJ1-1; D is possibly TRBD1 (6 bases). Trimming removed 4 bases at V and 3 bases at J, with 9 bases between. CDR1 and CDR2 from the germline V gene are SQVTM and ANQGSEA. The CDR3 is made up of 12 amino acids. The CDR3 sequence: CSVVHRDTEAFF. Here the CDR3 DNA reads TGCAGCGTTGTGCACAGGGACACTGAAGCTTTCTTT.

The V and J genes are TRBV5-1 and TRBJ2-3; 9 positions match TRBD2. V gave up 0 bases and J gave up 0 bases; unmatched junction bases: 8. CDR3 size: 18 residues. Germline CDR1 is SGHRS and CDR2 is YFSETQ. The CDR3 sequence: CASSLVYLAGGSTDTQYF. The CDR3 bases are TGCGCCAGCAGCTTGGTCTATTTGGCGGGGGGGAGCACAGATACGCAGTATTTT.

The CDR3 is CASSLVGTSNEQFF. The CDR3 nucleotides are TGTGCCAGCAGCTTAGTCGGGACTAGCAATGAGCAGTTCTTC. The J gene is TRBJ2-1, the V gene TRBV11-3; TRBD2 matches at 8 bases. The CDR3 has 14 residues. The V segment lost 1 base and the J segment 6 bases; nucleotides outside the gene matches: 2. CDR1 and CDR2 (germline): SGHNT, YENEEA.

This clone is a singleton in its sample. The chain links TRBV6-6 to TRBJ1-1; D remains unclear. CDR1 and CDR2 from the germline V gene are MNHNY and SVGAGI (reference sequence). V was pared by 2 bases and J by 0 bases, with 7 bases between. The CDR3 totals 14 residues. Here the CDR3 reads CASSYEGLNTEAFF. CDR3 in DNA: TGTGCCAGCAGTTACGAGGGTTTGAACACTGAAGCTTTCTTT.

The chain carries TRBV18 and TRBJ1-1; D possibly corresponds to TRBD1 (6 bases). The CDR3 runs 15 residues. Per germline, CDR1 KGHSH and CDR2 LQKENI. The V and J ends lost 2 bases and 4 bases respectively, with 14 bases between them. This CDR3 is CASSPATRGATEAFF. CDR3 DNA sequence: TGTGCCAGCTCACCAGCGACCAGGGGAGCCACTGAAGCTTTCTTT.

This clone has only one observation. V is TRBV2 and J is TRBJ2-1, with 10 bases that match TRBD1. Germline CDR1 is SNHLY and CDR2 is FYNNEI. CDR3 size: 15 residues. J was trimmed by 4 bases and V by 3 bases; bases with no gene match: 3. The CDR3 loop is CASSEVGQGYNEQFF. DNA of the CDR3: TGTGCCAGCAGTGAGGTGGGACAGGGGTACAATGAGCAGTTCTTC.

V is TRBV4-1 and J is TRBJ1-2; tentative D call: TRBD1 (5 bases). The CDR3 loop spans 14 amino acids. Per germline, CDR1 MGHRA and CDR2 YSYEKL. Between the trimmed V and J ends, which lost 0 bases and 4 bases, there was a span of 9 bases. For the CDR3, the DNA is TGCGCCAGCAGCCAAGAAGGCACAGGCTATGGCTACACCTTC. Encoded protein: CASSQEGTGYGYTF.

The rearrangement links TRBV10-2 to TRBJ2-1, with TRBD2 identical over 10 bases. Germline CDR1 WSHSY, CDR2 SAAADI. There are 14 residues in the CDR3. The V segment lost 7 bases and the J segment 1 base; nucleotides outside the gene matches: 1. The CDR3 is CASKREGSYNEQFF. CDR3 nucleotide sequence: TGCGCCAGCAAGCGGGAGGGATCCTACAATGAGCAGTTCTTC.

V gene TRBV11-2 combines with J gene TRBJ1-1; TRBD1 matches at 12 bases. V lost 4 bases, J lost 6 bases, and 12 bases stayed unmatched. Germline V gives CDR1 SGHAT, CDR2 FQNNGV. The CDR3 has 17 residues. The CDR3 DNA sequence: TGTGCCAGCAGCTCGAAGGGACAGGGGGCGTTTCTTTCTGAAGCTTTCTTT. Its translation: CASSSKGQGAFLSEAFF.

This sequence joins TRBV6-5 and TRBJ1-2; 7 bases align to TRBD1. Trimming removed 6 bases from V and 0 bases from J; junction bases left unmatched: 4. Per the germline V gene, CDR1 is MNHEY and CDR2 is SVGAGI. CDR3 size: 14 residues. Here the CDR3 reads CASRGTVSNYGYTF. CDR3 nucleotide sequence: TGTGCCAGCAGGGGGACAGTCTCTAACTATGGCTACACCTTC.